These 10 T cell receptor beta chains originate from one sample sequenced in a study of CD8 T cells in Susac syndrome. RNA was extracted with the RNeasy kit, and a quantity of 0.5 to 1 ug was reverse transcribed using random hexamers. Each CDR3 protein is one row after TCRdb ran MiXCR on the immunoSEQ multiplex PCR reads. The sample holds some 95,000 distinct CDR3 sequences, approximately 92% seen once. Input material: CD8+ T cells from PBMCs. The origin of the receptors is a human donor in good health.

The rearrangement joins TRBV4-1 to TRBJ2-6; D ambiguous. V was cut by 2 bases and J by 0 bases, with 5 bases left in between. This CDR3 region has 15 residues. Germline values: CDR1 MGHRA, CDR2 YSYEKL. The CDR3 nucleotides read TGCGCCAGCAGCCAATGGATCTCTGGGGCCAACGTCCTGACTTTC. The encoded protein is CASSQWISGANVLTF.

V is TRBV28 and J is TRBJ2-7; D is perhaps TRBD1 or TRBD2 (5 bases each). CDR1 and CDR2 from the germline V gene are MDHEN and SYDVKM. Trimming took off 5 bases at V and 2 bases at J, with 13 bases between the two ends. There are 14 residues in the CDR3. CDR3 sequence reads: CASSPSRGPYEQYF. The CDR3 coding sequence is TGTGCCAGCAGTCCCTCCCGGGGCCCCTACGAGCAGTACTTC.

CDR3: CASSLALGGQETQYF. The CDR3 DNA sequence: TGTGCCAGCAGCTTAGCGCTGGGGGGCCAAGAGACCCAGTACTTC. The V and J genes are TRBV7-6 and TRBJ2-5, with a tentative D call TRBD2 (6 bases). The V gene's germline CDR1 is SGHVS and CDR2 FNYEAQ. The CDR3 is made up of 15 amino acids. Trimming took 0 bases from V and 1 from J, leaving 9 bases between them.

This chain links TRBV15 with TRBJ1-2; D unresolved. The CDR3 sequence is 16 residues long. V lost 0 bases to trimming and J lost 1 base, with 12 bases between them. CDR1 and CDR2 from the germline V gene are LNHNV and YYDKDF (reference sequence). The CDR3 loop is CATSRDQAELNYGYTF. As DNA, the CDR3 is TGTGCCACCAGCAGAGATCAGGCGGAGCTTAACTATGGCTACACCTTC. Full variable domain (remainder filled in from reference TRBV15 and TRBJ1-2): DAMVIQNPRYQVTQFGKPVTLSCSQTLNHNVMYWYQQKSSQAPKLLFHYYDKDFNNEADTPDNFQSRRPNTSFCFLDIRSPGLGDTAMYLCATSRDQAELNYGYTFGSGTRLTVV.

The chain links TRBV14 to TRBJ1-2, with 7 bases identical to TRBD1. Germline loops: CDR1 SGHDN, CDR2 FVKESK. Trimming at V came to 2 bases and at J to 6 bases, leaving 15 bases not matched to a gene. The CDR3 length is 17 residues. The CDR3 DNA is TGTGCCAGCAGCCAAAAGCCAGGGGGTCCTCCCCTCCATGGCTACACCTTC. Its translation is CASSQKPGGPPLHGYTF.

The gene calls are TRBV27 and TRBJ1-4; 12 nucleotides agree with TRBD1. Germline assignment: CDR1 MNHEY and CDR2 SMNVEV (reference sequence). V lost 1 base to trimming and J lost 8 bases; unmatched junction nucleotides: 2. The CDR3 is made up of 15 amino acids. The CDR3 sequence is CASSLWGTGGEKLFF. CDR3 nucleotides: TGTGCCAGCAGTTTATGGGGGACAGGGGGCGAAAAACTGTTTTTT.

The chain uses TRBV6-1 and TRBJ1-2; no reliable D call. The CDR3 loop spans 12 amino acids. V was clipped by 1 base and J by 6 bases, with 6 bases between them. Germline V gives CDR1 MNHNS, CDR2 SASEGT. The CDR3 sequence is CASSEVPHGYTF. In nucleotides, the CDR3 is TGTGCCAGCAGTGAAGTCCCCCATGGCTACACCTTC.

The V gene is TRBV9, the J gene TRBJ2-3; possible D gene TRBD1, 6 bases. Germline loops: CDR1 SGDLS, CDR2 YYNGEE. V dropped 0 bases and J dropped 2 bases, with 16 bases sitting between them. CDR3 length: 17 residues. In nucleotides, the CDR3 is TGTGCCAGCAGCGTAGTTGGGGGCCGATTAGCCACAGATACGCAGTATTTT. This gives the protein CASSVVGGRLATDTQYF.

The rearrangement links TRBV15 to TRBJ2-1, with D unresolved. Trimming took off 1 base at V and 5 bases at J, with 3 bases between the two ends. The CDR3 totals 12 residues. Germline CDR1 LNHNV, CDR2 YYDKDF (reference sequence). CDR3 in DNA: TGTGCCACCAGCAGAGCCAACAATGAGCAGTTCTTC. It translates to CATSRANNEQFF.

This chain joins TRBV14 and TRBJ2-3; D is ambiguous. V was clipped by 4 bases and J by 2 bases, with 10 bases between them. This CDR3 has 14 amino acids. The germline V gene has CDR1 SGHDN and CDR2 FVKESK. The CDR3 sequence is CASSRIRHTDTQYF. Written as DNA, the CDR3 is TGTGCCAGCAGCCGGATTCGGCACACAGATACGCAGTATTTT.